This T cell receptor beta chain was captured by sequencing in a study of cytomegalovirus exposure and HLA in healthy donors. Regarding the study as a whole: A later analysis linked a missense variant in DCLRE1C to the trimming of TCR beta V and J genes. Investigators reported around 150 TCR beta chains as tied to cytomegalovirus.

This clone was seen a single time. The antigen remains undetermined. Healthy bone marrow donors made up the donor group. Nominally healthy donors were sampled, though unrecorded immune exposures were likely. The germline V and J ends were trimmed by 1 base and 0 bases, with 11 bases remaining between them. Germline-derived CDR1 and CDR2 are SGHNT and YYREEE (reference sequence). This CDR3 is built from 16 residues. 13 Jbeta primers and 60 Vbeta primers were used for the PCR. The table came from immunoSEQ multiplex PCR; TCRdb's copy has only in-frame clones and leaves some out. The sample lists some 89,000 clones; 78% were seen once.

The sample consisted of PBMCs. The sequence derives from a middle-aged woman in good health and CMV-seropositive. This sequence joins TRBV5-4 and TRBJ2-1; D might be TRBD2 (5 bases). This CDR3 reads CASSLSSPYSYNEQFF. The CDR3 DNA reads TGTGCCAGCAGCTTGTCTAGCCCCTACTCCTACAATGAGCAGTTCTTC.